Below, 32 T cell receptor beta chains from the same sample are listed, as sequenced in a study of cytomegalovirus exposure and HLA in healthy donors. In the PCR, 60 Vbeta and 13 Jbeta primers were used. The assay was immunoSEQ multiplex PCR, and TCRdb's table has in-frame clones only and misses some. The sample gives about 120,000 clones, approximately 81% of which show up once; 3.5% to 4.5% is in the top ten. Material for sequencing was PBMCs. All receptors derive from a woman in her thirties in good health and CMV-seronegative.

The chain combines TRBV5-4 with TRBJ2-2, with TRBD1 identical over 10 bases. CDR3 length: 16 amino acids. The ends lost 2 bases at V and 9 bases at J; junction bases unmatched: 10. CDR1 is SGHNT, CDR2 YYREEE, per germline (reference sequence). The CDR3 is CASSFVGTGALRELFF. The CDR3 coding sequence is TGTGCCAGCAGCTTTGTTGGGACAGGGGCCCTCAGGGAGCTGTTTTTT.

The V and J genes are TRBV7-9 and TRBJ2-7; 10 bases are a match to TRBD2. The CDR3 is 14 amino acids. Germline CDR1 is SEHNR and CDR2 is FQNEAQ (reference sequence). V shed 5 bases, J shed 6 bases, and the junction held 7 bases outside the gene matches. The DNA of the CDR3 is TGTGCCAGCAGCCCTAGCGGGAGTCTAAGCGAGCAGTACTTC. Protein sequence: CASSPSGSLSEQYF.

The rearrangement uses TRBV11-2 and TRBJ2-2; 11 positions agree with TRBD1. V lost 5 bases and J lost 4; bases outside the gene matches: 0. Germline lookup yields CDR1 SGHAT and CDR2 FQNNGV. The CDR3 length is 14 residues. The CDR3 DNA sequence: TGTGCCAGCAGCGGACAGGGGGCCACCGGGGAGCTGTTTTTT. Amino acid sequence: CASSGQGATGELFF.

V is TRBV9 and J is TRBJ2-4, with TRBD2 as a possible D gene (6 bases). V was clipped by 0 bases and J by 7 bases, with 14 bases between them. Germline-derived CDR1 and CDR2 are SGDLS and YYNGEE. The CDR3 loop spans 15 amino acids. The CDR3 here is CASSVGSGGRNIQYF. In DNA form, the CDR3 reads TGTGCCAGCAGCGTAGGTAGCGGAGGGCGGAACATTCAGTACTTC.

J is TRBJ2-7 and V is TRBV5-4, with 10 nucleotides matching TRBD1. CDR1 and CDR2 from the germline V gene are SGHNT and YYREEE (reference sequence). Trimming cost V 5 bases and J 3 bases; bases outside gene matches: 8. The CDR3 runs 15 residues. The CDR3 region is CASRPGTGEDYEQYF. The DNA of the CDR3 is TGTGCCAGCAGACCCGGGACAGGGGAGGACTACGAGCAGTACTTC.

The chain couples TRBV5-1 to TRBJ2-1, with D unresolved. Germline CDR1 reads SGHRS; CDR2 reads YFSETQ. V was cut by 3 bases and J by 1 base, with 11 bases left in between. CDR3 size: 15 residues. In DNA, the CDR3 is TGCGCCAGCAGCTATTACTATGCATCCTACAATGAGCAGTTCTTC. It translates to CASSYYYASYNEQFF. Complete variable domain (other parts from reference TRBV5-1 and TRBJ2-1): KAGVTQTPRYLIKTRGQQVTLSCSPISGHRSVSWYQQTPGQGLQFLFEYFSETQRNKGNFPGRFSGRQFSNSRSEMNVSTLELGDSALYLCASSYYYASYNEQFFGPGTRLTVL.

The chain recombines TRBV7-8 with TRBJ1-1; D is uncertain. This CDR3 contains 15 residues. Trimming took 1 base from V and 0 from J, leaving 9 bases between them. Germline CDR1 and CDR2: SGHVS and FQNEAQ. CDR3 nucleotides: TGTGCCAGCAGCTTAGGAGGTGAAATGAACACTGAAGCTTTCTTT. It yields the protein CASSLGGEMNTEAFF.

This clone showed up just once. The CDR3 here is CASSAGFASTDTQYF. The CDR3 DNA is TGTGCCAGCAGCGCAGGGTTTGCTTCCACAGATACGCAGTATTTT. The chain joins TRBV9 to TRBJ2-3, with D possibly TRBD1 on 5 matching bases. CDR3 length: 15 amino acids. CDR1 and CDR2 from the germline V gene are SGDLS and YYNGEE. V lost 3 bases and J lost 2, with 13 bases in between. Together with reference TRBV9 and TRBJ2-3, the CDR3 gives the full variable domain: DSGVTQTPKHLITATGQRVTLRCSPRSGDLSVYWYQQSLDQGLQFLIQYYNGEERAKGNILERFSAQQFPDLHSELNLSSLELGDSALYFCASSAGFASTDTQYFGPGTRLTVL.

This clone has just one count. The chain carries TRBV5-6 and TRBJ2-2; D is perhaps TRBD2 (7 bases). The CDR3 length is 16 residues. Germline-derived CDR1 and CDR2 are SGHDT and YYEEEE. Trimming shortened V by 4 bases and J by 5 bases, and 18 bases separated the two germline ends. Written as DNA, the CDR3 is TGTGCCAGCAGCGAATGGGGGGGGCGGAGGACCGGGGAGCTGTTTTTT. This codes for CASSEWGGRRTGELFF.

The chain combines TRBV16 with TRBJ2-1; no reliable D call. This CDR3 comprises 16 residues. Germline V gene lookup returns CDR1 KGHSY and CDR2 FQNENV. Trimming cost V 0 bases and J 7 bases, with 16 bases left between them. CDR3 amino acids: CASSQSEPILANEQFF. CDR3 nucleotide sequence: TGTGCCAGCAGCCAATCCGAACCCATTTTGGCAAATGAGCAGTTCTTC.

V usage is TRBV4-3 and J usage is TRBJ2-7, with 9 bases lining up with TRBD2. V trimming: 0 bases; J trimming: 2 bases; junction bases outside the gene matches: 5. The CDR3 spans 16 residues. Looked up from germline, CDR1 is LGHNA and CDR2 is YSLEER. CDR3 bases: TGCGCCAGCAGCCAAGATTTTGCTAGCGGGACCTACGAGCAGTACTTC. The encoded protein is CASSQDFASGTYEQYF.

V and J are TRBV7-2 and TRBJ2-5, with TRBD1 matching 9 bases. The DNA end lines up better with TRBJ2-7; the J call may be wrong. The germline CDR1 and CDR2 sequences are SGHTA and FQGNSA. This CDR3 is 15 amino acids long. The CDR3: CASSLRGQGPSEQYF. The CDR3 nucleotides are TGTGCCAGCAGCCTACGTGGACAGGGGCCTAGCGAGCAGTACTTC.

The gene calls are TRBV9 and TRBJ2-7; D perhaps matches TRBD1 (6 bases). This CDR3 has 12 amino acids. Germline loops: CDR1 SGDLS, CDR2 YYNGEE. V lost 4 bases, J lost 6 bases, and 11 bases lay in between. Here the CDR3 reads CASSFGQSEQYF. The CDR3 DNA sequence: TGTGCCAGCAGCTTCGGACAGTCCGAGCAGTACTTC.

The rearrangement joins TRBV28 to TRBJ1-1; unclear D gene. The CDR3 is 14 amino acids. Trimming cost V 3 bases and J 6 bases, with 14 bases left between them. Per germline, CDR1 MDHEN and CDR2 SYDVKM. The CDR3 sequence: CASSFNDEVAEAFF. In DNA form, the CDR3 reads TGTGCCAGCAGTTTCAACGATGAGGTCGCTGAAGCTTTCTTT. Looking up the rest from reference TRBV28 and TRBJ1-1 gives the full variable domain: DVKVTQSSRYLVKRTGEKVFLECVQDMDHENMFWYRQDPGLGLRLIYFSYDVKMKEKGDIPEGYSVSREKKERFSLILESASTNQTSMYLCASSFNDEVAEAFFGQGTRLTVV.

This chain connects TRBV14 to TRBJ1-2, with no clear D. Per the germline V gene, CDR1 is SGHDN and CDR2 is FVKESK. Trimming stripped 1 base from V and 8 bases from J, with 17 bases between. The CDR3 runs 15 residues. Written as DNA, the CDR3 is TGTGCCAGCAGCCAAGGAGCAGAGGCCCCGTTCGGCTACACCTTC. Translated, it gives CASSQGAEAPFGYTF.

This clone has a single count. V usage is TRBV10-2 and J usage is TRBJ2-3, with 13 bases matching TRBD2. Germline V gene data show CDR1 as WSHSY and CDR2 as SAAADI. CDR3 length: 21 residues. The ends lost 0 bases at V and 5 bases at J; junction bases unmatched: 17. The CDR3 DNA follows: TGCGCCAGCAGTGAGTCGATCCGACTAGCGGGAGGTGGGGGCATTATAGATACGCAGTATTTT. This gives the protein CASSESIRLAGGGGIIDTQYF.

The genes are TRBV19 and TRBJ1-5, with no clear D. CDR3 length: 14 amino acids. Trimming pared 10 bases from V and 0 bases from J, leaving 13 bases between. Looked up from germline, CDR1 is LNHDA and CDR2 is SQIVND (reference sequence). The CDR3, as DNA: TGTGCCACCGCGGGAGAGTATAGCAATCAGCCCCAGCATTTT. This gives the protein CATAGEYSNQPQHF.

The chain couples TRBV30 to TRBJ1-2; 9 bases are shared with TRBD1. V lost 2 bases, J lost 4 bases, and 8 bases stayed unmatched. This CDR3 comprises 15 residues. CDR1 is GTSNPN and CDR2 is SVGIG in the germline V gene (reference sequence). As DNA, the CDR3 is TGTGCCTGGAGTACCCGGGGACAGGGTGGCTATGGCTACACCTTC. Protein: CAWSTRGQGGYGYTF. The full variable domain, its missing parts supplied by reference TRBV30 and TRBJ1-2, is SQTIHQWPATLVQPVGSPLSLECTVEGTSNPNLYWYRQAAGRGLQLLFYSVGIGQISSEVPQNLSASRPQDRQFILSSKKLLLSDSGFYLCAWSTRGQGGYGYTFGSGTRLTVV.

V is TRBV18 and J is TRBJ2-1; 11 bases are shared with TRBD2. The germline gives CDR1 KGHSH, CDR2 LQKENI. V was pared by 3 bases and J by 0 bases, with 1 base of the junction left unmatched. The CDR3 runs to 16 residues. The CDR3 DNA reads as TGTGCCAGCTCACCGACTAGCGGGGACTCCTACAATGAGCAGTTCTTC. It specifies CASSPTSGDSYNEQFF.

This clone was counted a single time. The V gene is TRBV10-1, the J gene TRBJ2-3; 11 nucleotides align to TRBD2. Germline values: CDR1 WNHNN, CDR2 SYGVQD (reference sequence). The CDR3 has 15 residues. Germline trimming cut 8 bases from V and 2 bases from J; bases unmatched to any gene: 6. The CDR3: CASGRTSGPTDTQYF. Written as DNA, the CDR3 is TGCGCCAGCGGCCGGACTAGCGGGCCCACAGATACGCAGTATTTT.

The chain couples TRBV5-1 to TRBJ2-7; TRBD2 might be the D (6 bases). The CDR3 runs 18 residues. V was pared by 2 bases and J by 0 bases, with 21 bases between. The V gene's germline CDR1 is SGHRS and CDR2 YFSETQ. CDR3 protein: CASSLRVGDSPLSYEQYF. CDR3 nucleotide sequence: TGCGCCAGCAGCTTAAGGGTTGGGGACTCGCCACTCTCCTACGAGCAGTACTTC.

This sequence joins TRBV19 and TRBJ2-5; 9 bases are shared with TRBD2. The CDR3 sequence is 16 residues long. Trimming removed 6 bases from V and 3 bases from J; junction bases left unmatched: 11. Germline V gene sequence: CDR1 LNHDA, CDR2 SQIVND (reference sequence). CDR3 sequence (DNA): TGTGCCAGTAGCCCACGACTAGCGGACTATAAAGAGACCCAGTACTTC. Amino acids: CASSPRLADYKETQYF.

The gene calls are TRBV2 and TRBJ2-1; 8 bases fit TRBD1. With V trimmed by 11 bases and J by 4 bases, 10 bases remained unmatched. This CDR3 has 14 amino acids. Germline-derived CDR1 and CDR2 are SNHLY and FYNNEI. CDR3 sequence (DNA): TGTGCCTCTCACGGGACAGGTGCTTACAATGAGCAGTTCTTC. This sequence encodes CASHGTGAYNEQFF.

This clone occurred once. The chain uses TRBV7-3 and TRBJ2-5, with 10 bases aligning to TRBD1. The closer fit of TRBJ2-7 to the DNA end suggests the J call may be wrong. The CDR3 sequence is 16 residues long. Looked up from germline, CDR1 is SGHTA and CDR2 is FQGTGA. CDR3 sequence reads: CASSLRGGTGVYEQYF. CDR3 nucleotide sequence: TGTGCCAGCAGCTTAAGGGGCGGGACAGGGGTGTACGAGCAGTACTTC.

The rearrangement joins TRBV10-3 to TRBJ2-3; 7 nucleotides agree with TRBD2. The length of the CDR3 is 13 residues. V lost 7 bases, J lost 3 bases, and 4 bases stayed unmatched. Germline CDR1 ENHRY, CDR2 SYGVKD. The CDR3 spells CAITRAGTDTQYF. Here the CDR3 DNA reads TGTGCCATCACTAGAGCGGGAACAGATACGCAGTATTTT.

This clone was recorded only once. The chain joins TRBV6-6 to TRBJ2-1; TRBD2 is a possible D gene (6 bases). The CDR3 contains 16 residues. V was trimmed by 2 bases and J by 7 bases, leaving 18 bases between them. Germline V lookup: CDR1 MNHNY, CDR2 SVGAGI (reference sequence). The CDR3 DNA is TGTGCCAGCAGTTACGGTTTCGGGGGAGTAAGGAATGAGCAGTTCTTC. Its translation: CASSYGFGGVRNEQFF.

V gene TRBV5-4 combines with J gene TRBJ2-7; 8 bases agree with TRBD2. Germline CDR1 reads SGHNT; CDR2 reads YYREEE (reference sequence). V was pared by 2 bases and J by 6 bases, with 7 bases of the junction left unmatched. CDR3 size: 14 residues. CDR3 loop: CASSFPGGLGEQYF. The CDR3 DNA is TGTGCCAGCAGCTTTCCGGGAGGGTTAGGCGAGCAGTACTTC. The entire variable domain, with the rest obtained from reference TRBV5-4 and TRBJ2-7, is as follows: ETGVTQSPTHLIKTRGQQVTLRCSSQSGHNTVSWYQQALGQGPQFIFQYYREEENGRGNFPPRFSGLQFPNYSSELNVNALELDDSALYLCASSFPGGLGEQYFGPGTRLTVT.

This clone was detected a few times. This chain connects TRBV2 to TRBJ1-1, with TRBD1 matching over 7 bases. The germline V gene has CDR1 SNHLY and CDR2 FYNNEI. J lost 3 bases, V lost 4 bases, and 8 bases had no gene match. The CDR3 is made up of 15 amino acids. DNA of the CDR3: TGTGCCAGCAGTGTACAGGGGATCCAGGACACTGAAGCTTTCTTT. This sequence encodes CASSVQGIQDTEAFF.

V usage is TRBV9 and J usage is TRBJ1-2; 8 bases align to TRBD1. This CDR3 spans 18 amino acids. Looked up from germline, CDR1 is SGDLS and CDR2 is YYNGEE. Unmatched junction bases numbered 18, after V lost 4 bases and J lost 4 bases. CDR3 in amino acids: CASSQANTGTGGSYGYTF. In DNA, the CDR3 is TGTGCCAGCAGCCAGGCTAATACCGGGACAGGAGGATCCTATGGCTACACCTTC.

The V and J genes are TRBV6-1 and TRBJ2-6; TRBD1 matches at 10 bases. CDR1 and CDR2 (germline): MNHNS, SASEGT. This CDR3 is 15 amino acids long. Trimming cost V 5 bases and J 5 bases; bases outside gene matches: 3. The CDR3 region is CASSTTGGWANVLTF. The CDR3 DNA reads as TGTGCCAGCAGTACGACAGGGGGCTGGGCCAACGTCCTGACTTTC.

The chain joins TRBV5-4 to TRBJ1-5, with D perhaps matching TRBD1 (5 bases). Per germline, CDR1 SGHNT and CDR2 YYREEE (reference sequence). This CDR3 is built from 15 residues. V dropped 0 bases and J dropped 6 bases, with 13 bases sitting between them. CDR3 amino acids: CASSLGGRAGQPQHF. CDR3 in DNA: TGTGCCAGCAGCTTGGGTGGCAGGGCCGGTCAGCCCCAGCATTTT. Full variable domain (outside the CDR3, taken from reference TRBV5-4 and TRBJ1-5): ETGVTQSPTHLIKTRGQQVTLRCSSQSGHNTVSWYQQALGQGPQFIFQYYREEENGRGNFPPRFSGLQFPNYSSELNVNALELDDSALYLCASSLGGRAGQPQHFGDGTRLSIL.

This rearrangement joins TRBV13 to TRBJ2-3; 12 bases agree with TRBD2. V dropped 3 bases and J dropped 1; count of bases not matched to a gene: 8. This CDR3 has 18 amino acids. CDR1 is PRHDT and CDR2 is FYEKMQ in the germline V gene (reference sequence). The CDR3 DNA reads TGTGCCAGCAGCTTGAGTCTAGCGGGAGGGCAACGCACAGATACGCAGTATTTT. Protein sequence: CASSLSLAGGQRTDTQYF. Full variable domain (missing parts from reference TRBV13 and TRBJ2-3): AAGVIQSPRHLIKEKRETATLKCYPIPRHDTVYWYQQGPGQDPQFLISFYEKMQSDKGSIPDRFSAQQFSDYHSELNMSSLELGDSALYFCASSLSLAGGQRTDTQYFGPGTRLTVL.